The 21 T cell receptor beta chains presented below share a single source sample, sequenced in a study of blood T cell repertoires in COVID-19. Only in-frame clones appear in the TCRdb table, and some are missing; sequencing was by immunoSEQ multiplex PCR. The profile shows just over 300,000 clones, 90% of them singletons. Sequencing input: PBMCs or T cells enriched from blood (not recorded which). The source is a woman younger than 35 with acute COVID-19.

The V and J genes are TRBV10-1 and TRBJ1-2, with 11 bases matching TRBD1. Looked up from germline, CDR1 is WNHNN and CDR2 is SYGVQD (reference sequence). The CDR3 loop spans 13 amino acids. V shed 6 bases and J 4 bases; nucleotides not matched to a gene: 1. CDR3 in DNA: TGCGCCAGCAGCGGGACAGGGGGCTATGGCTACACCTTC. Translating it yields CASSGTGGYGYTF.

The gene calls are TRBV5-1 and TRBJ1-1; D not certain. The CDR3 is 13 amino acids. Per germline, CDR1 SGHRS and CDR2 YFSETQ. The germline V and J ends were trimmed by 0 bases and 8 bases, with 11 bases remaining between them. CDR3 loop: CASSLGWESEAFF. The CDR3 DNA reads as TGCGCCAGCAGCTTGGGATGGGAGTCAGAAGCTTTCTTT. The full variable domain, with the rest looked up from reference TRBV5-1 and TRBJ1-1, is KAGVTQTPRYLIKTRGQQVTLSCSPISGHRSVSWYQQTPGQGLQFLFEYFSETQRNKGNFPGRFSGRQFSNSRSEMNVSTLELGDSALYLCASSLGWESEAFFGQGTRLTVV.

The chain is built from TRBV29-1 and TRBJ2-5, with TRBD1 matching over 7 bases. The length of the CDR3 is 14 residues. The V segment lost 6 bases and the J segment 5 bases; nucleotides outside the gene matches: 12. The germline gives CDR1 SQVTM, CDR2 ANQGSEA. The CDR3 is CSVQLDRLRETQYF. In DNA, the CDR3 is TGCAGCGTCCAGTTGGACAGGTTGAGGGAGACCCAGTACTTC.

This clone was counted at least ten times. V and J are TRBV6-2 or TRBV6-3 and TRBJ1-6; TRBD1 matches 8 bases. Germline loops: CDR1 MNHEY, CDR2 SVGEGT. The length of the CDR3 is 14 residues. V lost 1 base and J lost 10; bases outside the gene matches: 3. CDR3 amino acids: CASSYFTGGSPLHF. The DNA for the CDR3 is TGTGCCAGCAGTTACTTCACAGGGGGATCACCCCTCCACTTT.

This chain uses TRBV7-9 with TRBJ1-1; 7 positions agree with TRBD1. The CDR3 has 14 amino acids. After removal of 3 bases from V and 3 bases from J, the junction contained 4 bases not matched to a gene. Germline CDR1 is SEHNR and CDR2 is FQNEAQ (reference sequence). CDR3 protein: CASSFEQGYTEAFF. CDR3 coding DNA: TGTGCCAGCAGCTTCGAACAGGGGTACACTGAAGCTTTCTTT.

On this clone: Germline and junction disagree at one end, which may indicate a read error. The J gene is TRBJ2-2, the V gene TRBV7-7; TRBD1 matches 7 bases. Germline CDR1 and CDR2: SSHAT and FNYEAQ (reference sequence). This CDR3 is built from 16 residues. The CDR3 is CASSLQSQGLTGELFF. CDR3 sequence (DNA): TGTGCTAGCAGCTTACAGTCACAGGGGCTCACCGGGGAGCTGTTTTTT.

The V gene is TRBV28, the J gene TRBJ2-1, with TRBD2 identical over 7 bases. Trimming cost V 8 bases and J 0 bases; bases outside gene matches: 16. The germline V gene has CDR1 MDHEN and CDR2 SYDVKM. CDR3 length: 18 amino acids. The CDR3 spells CASLPNRGAGSSYNEQFF. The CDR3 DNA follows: TGTGCCAGCCTTCCCAACCGCGGAGCGGGGAGCTCCTACAATGAGCAGTTCTTC.

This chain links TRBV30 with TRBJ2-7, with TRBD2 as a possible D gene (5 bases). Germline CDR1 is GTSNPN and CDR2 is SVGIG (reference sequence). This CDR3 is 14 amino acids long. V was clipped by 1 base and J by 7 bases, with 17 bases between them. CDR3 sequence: CAWSALQGGGEQYF. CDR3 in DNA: TGTGCCTGGAGTGCCCTACAAGGAGGTGGAGAGCAGTACTTC.

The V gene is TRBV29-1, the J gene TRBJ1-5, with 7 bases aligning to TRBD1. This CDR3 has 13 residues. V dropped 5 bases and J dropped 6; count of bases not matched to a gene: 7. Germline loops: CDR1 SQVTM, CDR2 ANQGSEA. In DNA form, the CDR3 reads TGCAGCGTTCTCCCGGGACAGTTTCAGCCCCAGCATTTT. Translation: CSVLPGQFQPQHF.

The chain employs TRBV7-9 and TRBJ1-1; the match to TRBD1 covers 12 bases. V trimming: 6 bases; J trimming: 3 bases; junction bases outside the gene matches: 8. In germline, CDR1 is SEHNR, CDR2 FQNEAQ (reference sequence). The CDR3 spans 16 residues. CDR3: CASRGTGGERDTEAFF. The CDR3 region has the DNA TGTGCCAGCAGGGGGACAGGGGGCGAAAGGGACACTGAAGCTTTCTTT.

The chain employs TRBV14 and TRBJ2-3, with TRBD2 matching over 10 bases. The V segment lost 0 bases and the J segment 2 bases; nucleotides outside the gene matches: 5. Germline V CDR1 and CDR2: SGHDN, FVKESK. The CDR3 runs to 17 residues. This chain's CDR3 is CASSQDRLAGFTDTQYF. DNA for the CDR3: TGTGCCAGCAGCCAAGATAGACTAGCGGGTTTCACAGATACGCAGTATTTT.

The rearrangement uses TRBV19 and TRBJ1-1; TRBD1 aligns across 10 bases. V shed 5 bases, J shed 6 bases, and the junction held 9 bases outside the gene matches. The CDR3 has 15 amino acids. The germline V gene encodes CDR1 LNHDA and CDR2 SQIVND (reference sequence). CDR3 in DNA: TGTGCCAGTAGTTTTACGGACAGGGGGAGACCTGAAGCTTTCTTT. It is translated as CASSFTDRGRPEAFF.

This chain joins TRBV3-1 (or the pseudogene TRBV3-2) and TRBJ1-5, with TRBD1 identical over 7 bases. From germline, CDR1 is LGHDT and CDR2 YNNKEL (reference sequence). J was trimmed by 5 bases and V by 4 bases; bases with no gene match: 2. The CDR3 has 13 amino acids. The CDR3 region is CASSRQGDQPQHF. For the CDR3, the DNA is TGTGCCAGCAGCCGACAGGGCGATCAGCCCCAGCATTTT.

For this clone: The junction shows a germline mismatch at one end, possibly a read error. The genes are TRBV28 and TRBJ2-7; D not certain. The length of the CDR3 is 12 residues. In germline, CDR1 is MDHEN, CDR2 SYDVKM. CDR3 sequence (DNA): TGTGCCAGCACTTTAGGAGCGCGAGAGCAGTACTTC. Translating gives CASTLGAREQYF.

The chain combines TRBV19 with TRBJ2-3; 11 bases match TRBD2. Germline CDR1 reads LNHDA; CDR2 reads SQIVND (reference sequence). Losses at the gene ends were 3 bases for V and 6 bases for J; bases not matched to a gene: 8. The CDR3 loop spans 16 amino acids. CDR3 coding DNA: TGTGCCAGTAGTATGGGACTAGCGGAGGGGGTCGATACGCAGTATTTT. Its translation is CASSMGLAEGVDTQYF.

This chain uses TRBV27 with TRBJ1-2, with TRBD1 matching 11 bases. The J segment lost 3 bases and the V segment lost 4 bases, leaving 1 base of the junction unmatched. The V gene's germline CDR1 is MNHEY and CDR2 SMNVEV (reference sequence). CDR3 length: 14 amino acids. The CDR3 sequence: CASSWTGGDYGYTF. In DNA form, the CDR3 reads TGTGCCAGCAGTTGGACAGGGGGCGACTATGGCTACACCTTC.

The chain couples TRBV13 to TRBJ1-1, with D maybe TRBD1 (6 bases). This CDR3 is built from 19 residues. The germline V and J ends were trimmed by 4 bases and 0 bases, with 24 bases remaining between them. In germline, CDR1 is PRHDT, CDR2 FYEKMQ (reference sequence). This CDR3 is CASSSGGGHTDAVNTEAFF. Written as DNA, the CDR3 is TGTGCCAGCAGCTCCGGCGGGGGACACACCGACGCGGTGAACACTGAAGCTTTCTTT.

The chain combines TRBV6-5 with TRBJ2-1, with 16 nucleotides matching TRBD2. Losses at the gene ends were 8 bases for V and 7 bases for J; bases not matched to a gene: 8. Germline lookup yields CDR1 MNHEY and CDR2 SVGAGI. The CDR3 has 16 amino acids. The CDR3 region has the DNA TGTGCCAGCTGTTGGGGACTAGCGGGAGGGATTAATGAGCAGTTCTTC. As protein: CASCWGLAGGINEQFF.

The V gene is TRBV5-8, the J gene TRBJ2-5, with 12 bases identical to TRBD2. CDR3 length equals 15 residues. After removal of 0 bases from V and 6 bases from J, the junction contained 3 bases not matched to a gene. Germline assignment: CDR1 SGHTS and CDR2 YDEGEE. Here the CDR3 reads CASSLGLAGAQTQYF. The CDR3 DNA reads TGTGCCAGCAGCTTGGGACTAGCGGGGGCTCAGACCCAGTACTTC.

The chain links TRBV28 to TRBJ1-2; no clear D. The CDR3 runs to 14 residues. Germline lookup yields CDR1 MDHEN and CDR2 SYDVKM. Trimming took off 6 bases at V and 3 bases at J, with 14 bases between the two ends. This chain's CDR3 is CASSPPSGDYGYTF. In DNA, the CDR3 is TGTGCCAGCAGCCCCCCGTCAGGCGACTATGGCTACACCTTC.

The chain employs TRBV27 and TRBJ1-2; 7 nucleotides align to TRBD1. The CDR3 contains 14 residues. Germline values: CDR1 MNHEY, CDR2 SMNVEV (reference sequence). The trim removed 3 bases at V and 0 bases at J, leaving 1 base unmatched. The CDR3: CASSFRGSNYGYTF. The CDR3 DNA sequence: TGTGCCAGCAGTTTCAGGGGGTCTAACTATGGCTACACCTTC.